This T cell receptor (beta chain) was sequenced during a study of human T cells and chemical hapten exposure. After removal of 5 bases from V and 2 bases from J, the junction contained 8 bases not matched to a gene. The CDR3 is 17 amino acids. The germline gives CDR1 LGHNA, CDR2 YNFKEQ. TCRdb re-called the RACE reads with MiXCR, one entry per CDR3 protein. Of about 90,000 distinct CDR3 sequences in the sample, approximately 10% were seen once. This sample's time point: patch test 3, about 24 weeks after DPC sensitization. Treatment here: therapeutic diphenylcyclopropenone sensitization with weekly scalp DPC.

The rearrangement joins TRBV4-2 to TRBJ2-7, with TRBD2 identical over 14 bases. Sequenced material: whole blood, taken in connection with sensitization to the hapten diphenylcyclopropenone (DPC). This receptor was taken from a woman in her twenties or thirties with alopecia areata. Some clones in this sample may be carry-over from other donors' samples. This CDR3 reads CASSSRLAGGLAYEQYF. CDR3 bases: TGTGCCAGCAGCTCGCGACTAGCGGGAGGGTTGGCCTACGAGCAGTACTTC.